This T cell receptor (beta chain) was obtained from a study of blood T cells in healthy people across ages. PCR was performed a second time for roughly 6 to 12 cycles using a sample-barcoded 5' primer and a J-beta primer mix. Each sample provided no less than 2.5 million CDR3-containing paired-end reads. TCRdb reprocessed the 5' RACE reads via MiXCR and lists one record per CDR3 protein. The sample shows some 1.5 million distinct CDR3 sequences, approximately 43% of them seen only once. Whole-study results and caveats: Age brought a roughly linear fall in TCR beta diversity measured per million T cells.

Germline CDR1 SGHKS, CDR2 YYEKEE (reference sequence). Deletions cut 1 base from V and 8 bases from J, with 9 bases between. The CDR3 extends over 13 amino acids. With respect to this clonotype: Its specificity is unknown.

This sequence was found in a woman between 18 and 29 years old in good health. The specimen sequenced was blood. J is TRBJ1-4 and V is TRBV5-5; D remains unclear. CDR3 residues: CASSLLPAEKLFF. The CDR3 nucleotides read TGTGCCAGCAGCTTGTTACCCGCGGAAAAACTGTTTTTT. Full variable domain (rest looked up from reference TRBV5-5 and TRBJ1-4): DAGVTQSPTHLIKTRGQQVTLRCSPISGHKSVSWYQQVLGQGPQFIFQYYEKEERGRGNFPDRFSARQFPNYSSELNVNALLLGDSALYLCASSLLPAEKLFFGSGTQLSVL.